These T cell receptor beta chains were read from a single sample in a study of T cell responses to AZD1222 COVID-19 vaccine. Some clones are missing from TCRdb's copy, which holds only in-frame ones; the method was immunoSEQ multiplex PCR. The table includes 90,000 to 110,000 clones, about 90% detected once. Sequencing used peripheral blood, obtained on day 0 of AZD1222 vaccination. These receptors came from an adult in good health. Both conserved end residues are part of each CDR3. Fields, in order: V gene, D gene, J gene, CDR3 protein. D genes are given only for firm matches.

TRBV18	-	TRBJ2-7	CASSLSGPSGAHEQYF
TRBV18	-	TRBJ1-5	CASSPLQGNQPQHF
TRBV2	TRBD1	TRBJ2-1	CASTDPGRGYNEQFF
TRBV7-9	TRBD2	TRBJ2-7	CASSSGTSGSIDEQYF
TRBV7-9	-	TRBJ1-2	CASSLDSGGYTF
TRBV4-1	-	TRBJ2-1	CASSQEPGGRDPFF
TRBV11-2	TRBD1	TRBJ1-1	CASSTDRETEAFF
TRBV5-4	-	TRBJ1-1	CASSLAGGFTEAFF
TRBV4-3	TRBD1	TRBJ2-4	CASSNAGTGQNIQYF
TRBV4-3	TRBD2	TRBJ2-5	CASSQDPGLAGRETQYF